This T cell receptor beta chain was profiled in a study of beta chain features in type 1 diabetes. Sequenced material consisted of expressed TCRB transcripts (all of the isolated RNA was reverse transcribed). The average read count of naive, central memory and regulatory T cell samples was about 3.57 million. The data were produced by immunoSEQ multiplex PCR, yet TCRdb's version contains in-frame clones alone and is incomplete. This sample yields around 280,000 clones, of which about 15% are seen a single time; roughly 0.015% belongs to the top ten. This CDR3 has 14 amino acids. V was shortened by 4 bases and J by 4 bases, with 11 bases between the two germline ends. The V gene's germline CDR1 is SGHRS and CDR2 YFSETQ. Notes on the study in general: TCRB CDR3s from Type 1 diabetes patients were moderately but significantly shorter in all four CD4+ subsets. TCRB repertoires of naive, central memory and Treg cells appeared more similar among patients than among healthy donors.

This clone was seen only a few times. Its target is unknown. On average, the one heparinised blood draw given by each donor was about 116 mL. CD4+ cells of the naive, central memory, regulatory and stem cell-like memory types were sorted via CD45RO/CCR7/CD25/CD127/CD95/CD27. This TCR was sampled from a man between 18 and 29 years old with type 1 diabetes. Sequencing used naive CD4+ T cells from blood. The genes are TRBV5-1 and TRBJ2-2; possible D gene TRBD1, 6 bases. The CDR3 DNA sequence: TGCGCCAGCAGCCGCGGACAGTCCACCGGGGAGCTGTTTTTT. Amino acid sequence: CASSRGQSTGELFF.